These T cell receptor beta chains were read from a single sample in a study of CD8+CD57+ T cells in acquired aplastic anemia. Each CDR3 protein is one row after TCRdb ran MiXCR on the reads. The repertoire holds some 150,000 distinct CDR3 sequences, with 70% to 75% as singletons. The sequenced material came from sorted CD4+, CD8+, or CD8+CD57+ T cells (not recorded which) from PBMCs. These receptors originate from a human donor with aplastic anemia. Each CDR3 is given with its conserved first and last residue. The D gene is left open where the match is weak. Clone size is shown for a subset of rows, as once, few, many or a class of expanded clone.

.,TRBJ2-5,.,TRBV7-8,13,TGTGCCAGCAGCCCCGGTGGTGCAGAGACCCAGTACTTC,CASSPGGAETQYF
.,TRBJ1-6,.,TRBV7-2,13,TGTGCCAGCAGGGGAAGGGAGAGATCACCCCTCCACTTT,CASRGRERSPLHF
.,TRBJ2-7,TRBD1,TRBV10-3,14,TGTGCCATCACTTCCGGACAGGAGATCGGCGAGCAGTACTTC,CAITSGQEIGEQYF
.,TRBJ2-3,.,TRBV27,13,TGTGCCAGCAGTTGGTGGGGCACAGATACGCAGTATTTT,CASSWWGTDTQYF
many,TRBJ2-5,.,TRBV6-2/TRBV6-3,15,TGTGCCAGCAGTTACTTGGGACCAGGGGCAGAGACCCAGTACTTC,CASSYLGPGAETQYF
once,TRBJ2-3,.,TRBV2,13,TGTGCCAGCACCGGAGGTACTACAGATACGCAGTATTTT,CASTGGTTDTQYF
.,TRBJ1-2,.,TRBV10-3,17,TGTGCCATCAGTGAGTCGATGTTTCCCCGGACAAACTATGGCTACACCTTC,CAISESMFPRTNYGYTF
.,TRBJ1-6,.,TRBV7-9,12,TGTGCCAGTCATGACAGTAATTCACCCCTCCACTTT,CASHDSNSPLHF
.,TRBJ2-5,.,TRBV29-1,13,TGCAGCGCCGTGCCAGTGACCCAAGAGACCCAGTACTTC,CSAVPVTQETQYF
.,TRBJ1-3,.,TRBV7-6,15,TGTGCCAGCAGCTTAAATCAGGTCTCTGGAAACACCATATATTTT,CASSLNQVSGNTIYF
few,TRBJ2-2,.,TRBV9,12,TGTGCCAGCAGTCGTAGTGACCGGGAGCTGTTTTTT,CASSRSDRELFF
.,TRBJ1-6,TRBD1,TRBV9,14,TGTGCCAGCAGCGTCGGGACAGGCCTTTCACCCCTCCACTTT,CASSVGTGLSPLHF
.,TRBJ2-1,.,TRBV20-1,16,TGCAGTGCTAGAGAAGTAAGGGCGGGATCATACAATGAGCAGTTCTTC,CSAREVRAGSYNEQFF
.,TRBJ2-2,TRBD2,TRBV29-1,16,TGCAGCGTTGACATCGGGACTAGCGGCTACACCGGGGAGCTGTTTTTT,CSVDIGTSGYTGELFF
.,TRBJ2-7,.,TRBV10-1,13,TGCGCCAGCAGCCCCGCGGGGCGCTACGAGCAGTACTTC,CASSPAGRYEQYF
few,TRBJ2-1,TRBD1,TRBV4-3,16,TGCGCCAGCAGCCCACCGGGGACAGGGACCTACAATGAGCAGTTCTTC,CASSPPGTGTYNEQFF
.,TRBJ2-2,TRBD1,TRBV7-2,15,TGTGCCAGCAGCCACGGGGACAGGCCTTCCGGGGAGCTGTTTTTT,CASSHGDRPSGELFF
.,TRBJ1-2,.,TRBV24-1,15,TGTGCCACCAGTGATCGAAGCCGGGACAACTATGGCTACACCTTC,CATSDRSRDNYGYTF
.,TRBJ2-7,TRBD2,TRBV7-3,17,TGTGCCAGCAGCTTGGGACTAGCGGGGGGCCTCCTGGACGAGCAGTACTTC,CASSLGLAGGLLDEQYF
.,TRBJ2-7,.,TRBV7-2,15,TGTGCCAGCAGCTTGGGGGGACTCTCCACCTACGAGCAGTACTTC,CASSLGGLSTYEQYF
.,TRBJ2-5,.,TRBV19,12,TGTGCCAGTAGTGCGGGTCTTGAGACCCAGTACTTC,CASSAGLETQYF
.,TRBJ2-7,.,TRBV10-1,9,TGCGCCAGGACCTACGAGCAGTACTTC,CARTYEQYF
many,TRBJ2-3,.,TRBV5-1,13,TGCGCCAGCGGAGTTGGACCCACAGATACGCAGTATTTT,CASGVGPTDTQYF